The present T cell receptor (beta chain) was sequenced within a study of metastatic and nonmetastatic thyroid tumors. Whole-study context: Blood and tumor or nodule tissue repertoires from malignant and benign thyroid patients were compared.

General study results and limits: Reports indicated that malignant thyroid tumors showed significantly higher TCR beta diversity than benign nodules did, in blood and tumor.

Per the germline V gene, CDR1 is MNHEY and CDR2 is SMNVEV (reference sequence). The CDR3 covers 14 residues. Concerning this clone itself: Its antigen remains unknown. An end of the junction differs from the germline gene, which may be a read error.

In the original workflow: A papillary thyroid cancer distant-metastasis classifier was built from CDR3 differences across clinicopathological groups. TCRdb reprocessed the PCR reads using MiXCR. TCRdb, not the original authors, processed these V and J calls. The profile shows about 30,000 clones, roughly 25% of them singletons. The entire patient cohort was treatment-naive prior to thyroid surgery. V and J are TRBV27 and TRBJ2-7; unclear D gene. Sequenced sample: blood. The sequence was obtained from a female donor with papillary thyroid cancer or a benign thyroid nodule (not recorded which). Some clones in this sample may be carry-over from other donors' samples. The CDR3 DNA reads as TGTGCCATCAGTTTCCCGACGAACTACTACGAGCAGTACTTC. It translates to CAISFPTNYYEQYF.